This T cell receptor (beta chain) was retrieved from a study of technical replicates of blood from several donors (dated by TCRdb to 2015 to 2018). Library preparation used the immunoSEQ multiplex PCR assay. TCRdb took this table from immuneACCESS and kept in-frame rearrangements with V and J called. Such tables lack part of the clones; where checked against another copy, unresolved V genes explain under half of the gap, and the rest is unexplained. In all, the sample holds around 84,000 clones, and around 94% of those were seen once. The leading ten clones occupy about 0.23% of the sample. As concerns this clone: No antigen is known for it. Within one base of it there is no much larger clone, and no base qualities were kept.

From a lookup of the germline V gene (reference sequence), CDR1 and CDR2 are SEHNR and FQNEAQ. Between the V and J ends, shortened by 5 bases and 2 bases respectively, the junction contains 10 bases. From cysteine to phenylalanine, the CDR3 is 15 amino acids long. Only CDR3 DNA is held: 45 bases, read in frame from base 1. Sequenced sample: T cells isolated from PBMCs. This sequence originates from a human donor in good health. The V and J genes are TRBV7-9 and TRBJ2-6; a tentative D match to TRBD1 spans 6 bases. The encoded CDR3 is CASSPTGTGANVLTF. At the DNA level, the sequence is TGTGCCAGCAGCCCAACAGGGACTGGGGCCAACGTCCTGACTTTC.